Included here is one T cell receptor (beta chain) sequence, with context. Other DNA sequences in this specimen translate into the identical CDR3. Libraries were prepared by immunoSEQ multiplex PCR; TCRdb keeps only in-frame clonotypes and omits some of them. This sample has around 380,000 clones; roughly 86% occur once, and the top ten carry approximately 1.2%. The germline gives CDR1 MNHEY, CDR2 SMNVEV (reference sequence). V was trimmed by 8 bases and J by 4 bases, leaving 9 bases between them. This CDR3 comprises 12 residues. These data originate in a study of blood T cell repertoires in COVID-19. Participants were aged about 18 to 90 years, lived in some 23 US areas, and enrolled virtually.

The V and J genes are TRBV27 and TRBJ1-5; no clear D gene. Sequenced input: PBMCs or T cells enriched from blood (not recorded which). The TCR comes from a man aged 30 to 39 who had recovered from COVID-19. DNA for the CDR3: TGTGCCAGCGGCACGGGGAATCAGCCCCAGCATTTT. Amino acid sequence: CASGTGNQPQHF.